One TCR beta chain is described in this entry. The specificity of this receptor is unknown. No per-base quality is available; no much larger clone lies one base away. Whole blood was collected in K2EDTA tubes by collaborating institutions according to the institutions' own protocols. For TCRbeta analysis, collaborators shipped samples in one of three forms: frozen whole blood, isolated PBMCs, or DNA extracted from either of those sample types. This sample was taken from a study of blood T cell repertoires in COVID-19 (TCRdb year 2020). The study in broad terms: Samples covering the acute and convalescent phases of COVID-19 were provided by collaborators in the United States, Italy and Spain. The prospective study material was composed of cDNA or gDNA derived from T cells, B-cell-depleted T cells, or PBMCs. The dataset comprised deeply sampled blood TCRbeta repertoires from subjects exposed to, actively infected with, or recovered from COVID-19. The repertoires were released in a freely available public database intended as a resource for research on the immune response to SARS-CoV-2. The samples were drawn from the first 160 participants of the ongoing ImmuneRACE study and from under 1,500 subjects provided by 6 global collaborators. Sample metadata almost always included a de-identified subject ID, COVID-19 status, age in years and sex. Where HLA class I and class II types were available, the types were taken from metadata supplied by the sample provider, not from assay-based typing. What the study reported, not specific to this receptor: How much clinical and demographic metadata was included differed by source and by participant, and the metadata was provided uncurated.

V gives up 4 bases and J gives up 2 bases, and the segment between their germline ends measures 13 bases. From the germline V gene, CDR1 is SGHRS and CDR2 is YFSETQ. Its CDR3 holds 16 amino acids, cysteine through phenylalanine. Here the CDR3 DNA is all that survives: 48 bases in frame from base 1. TCRbeta CDR3 regions were amplified from genomic DNA by means of the immunoSEQ Assay, a bias-controlled multiplex PCR. The study's own analysis went as follows. Within the assay, amplification of reference gene primers was used to estimate how many nucleated cells each sample contained. Sequence reads were collapsed and filtered to measure the absolute abundance of every unique TCRbeta CDR3 rearrangement. Productive Simpson clonality was computed per sample as the square root of Simpson's diversity index over productive rearrangements. TCRdb took this table from immuneACCESS and kept in-frame rearrangements with V and J called. Such tables lack part of the clones; where checked against another copy, unresolved V genes explain under half of the gap, and the rest is unexplained. V and J calls and clone size are copied from that table; D and trimming were computed from the DNA. The sample records 30,000 to 40,000 clones, around 90% of which are singletons. Approximately 5% of the sample is taken by the ten largest.

This sequence uses TRBV5-1 and TRBJ2-6, with TRBD1 as a weak D call on 5 bases. The source is a human donor in a cohort sampled during active COVID-19. The sample comprised peripheral blood. The base sequence is TGCGCCAGCAGCAACCCAGGGTTTGCTGGGGCCAACGTCCTGACTTTC. This is translated as CASSNPGFAGANVLTF.